This paragraph covers one T cell receptor (beta chain) sequence. The specificity of this receptor is unknown. The input lacks base qualities; no much larger clone sits a single base away. These data originate in a study of blood T cell repertoires in COVID-19 (dated by TCRdb to 2019 to 2021). With regard to the full study: The collaborator samples originated in the United States, Italy and Spain and spanned the acute and convalescent phases of COVID-19. Subjects who had been exposed to COVID-19, were actively infected with it, or had recovered from it provided the deeply sampled blood TCRbeta repertoires that made up the dataset. The samples were drawn from the first 160 participants of the ongoing ImmuneRACE study and from 1,254 subjects provided by 6 global collaborators. Where available, HLA class I and class II types were obtained from metadata supplied by the sample provider rather than from assay-based typing. Nearly every sample came with metadata listing a de-identified subject ID, COVID-19 status, age in years and sex. The prospective study material was composed of cDNA or gDNA derived from T cells, B-cell-depleted T cells, or PBMCs. A freely available public database, intended as a resource for researchers studying the immune response to SARS-CoV-2, is where the repertoires were released. General findings and caveats noted by the study authors: The amount of clinical and demographic metadata varied by source and participant and was provided uncurated.

The immunoSEQ Assay, a bias-controlled multiplex PCR, was used to amplify TCRbeta CDR3 regions from genomic DNA. Under the source paper's analysis protocol: The number of nucleated cells in each sample was estimated by amplification of reference gene primers within the assay. To quantify the absolute abundance of each unique TCRbeta CDR3 rearrangement, sequence reads were collapsed and filtered. For each sample, productive Simpson clonality was calculated as the square root of Simpson's diversity index over productive rearrangements. Drawn from immuneACCESS, this table holds only the in-frame rearrangements with V and J called that TCRdb kept. Clones are partly lost; checked studies trace under half to an unresolved V gene and leave the rest unexplained. The DNA was the basis for D and trimming; V, J and clone size are from that table. The sample table lists about 150,000 clones, about 80% of them with a count of one. The biggest ten clones account for more than 2.5% of the sample.

Collaborating institutions collected whole blood in K2EDTA tubes following their own protocols. Collaborator samples were shipped for TCRbeta analysis as frozen whole blood, isolated PBMCs, or DNA extracted from either sample type. CDR1 and CDR2 are drawn from the germline V gene: ENHRY, SYGVKD. V loses 6 bases, J loses 3 bases, and the germline ends lie 11 bases apart. There are 13 amino acids in the CDR3, from cysteine to phenylalanine inclusive. The read is trimmed to its CDR3 DNA, 39 bases read in frame from base 1. Rearrangement joined TRBV10-3 to TRBJ1-2; TRBD1 is possibly the D segment (6 matching bases). Sequenced material: peripheral blood. The TCR sequence derives from a woman older than 75 with acute or convalescent COVID-19. Read as DNA, the sequence is TGTGCCATCAGGGCGGGGGCCTACTATGGCTACACCTTC. It translates as CAIRAGAYYGYTF.